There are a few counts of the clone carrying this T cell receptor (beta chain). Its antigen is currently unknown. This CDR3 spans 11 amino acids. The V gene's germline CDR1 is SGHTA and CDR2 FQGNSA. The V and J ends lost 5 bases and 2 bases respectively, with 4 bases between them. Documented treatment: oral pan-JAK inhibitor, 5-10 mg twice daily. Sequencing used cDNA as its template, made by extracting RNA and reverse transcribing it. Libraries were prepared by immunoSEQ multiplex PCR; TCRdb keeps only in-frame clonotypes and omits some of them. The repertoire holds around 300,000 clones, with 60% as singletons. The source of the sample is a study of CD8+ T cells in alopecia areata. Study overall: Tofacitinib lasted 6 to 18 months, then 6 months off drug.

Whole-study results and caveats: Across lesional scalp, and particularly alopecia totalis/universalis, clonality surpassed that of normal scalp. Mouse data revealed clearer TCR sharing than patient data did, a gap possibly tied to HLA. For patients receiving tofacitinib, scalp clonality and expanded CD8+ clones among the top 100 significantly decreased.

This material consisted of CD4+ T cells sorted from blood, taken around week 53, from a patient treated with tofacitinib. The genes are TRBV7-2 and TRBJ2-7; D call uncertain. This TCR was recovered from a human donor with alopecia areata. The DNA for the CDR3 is TGTGCCAGCAGCCATACCTACGAGCAGTACTTC. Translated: CASSHTYEQYF.